These 9 T cell receptor beta chains were all obtained from the same sample, sequenced in a study of cytomegalovirus exposure and HLA in healthy donors. The repertoire was sequenced with immunoSEQ multiplex PCR; TCRdb's copy has only in-frame clones and lacks some. The data contain 65,000 or so clones, about 92% of them singletons. What was sequenced was PBMCs. The receptors derive from a woman aged 18-35 years in good health and CMV-seronegative.

This chain connects TRBV6-6 to TRBJ2-2; 10 bases map to TRBD1. The CDR3 extends over 15 amino acids. Trimming removed 2 bases from V and 5 bases from J; junction bases left unmatched: 2. Germline V gene data show CDR1 as MNHNY and CDR2 as SVGAGI (reference sequence). CDR3: CASSYEGQGTGELFF. DNA for the CDR3: TGTGCCAGCAGTTACGAGGGACAGGGGACCGGGGAGCTGTTTTTT.

J is TRBJ1-4 and V is TRBV7-9; tentatively, D is TRBD1 (5 bases). The germline gives CDR1 SEHNR, CDR2 FQNEAQ (reference sequence). The ends were cut back, 1 base at V and 5 bases at J, with 11 bases in the middle. This CDR3 region has 15 residues. This chain's CDR3 is CASSLVQGRNEKLFF. Written as DNA, the CDR3 is TGTGCCAGCAGCTTAGTCCAGGGCAGAAATGAAAAACTGTTTTTT.

This clone was seen more than once but under ten times. This chain connects TRBV14 to TRBJ1-2; TRBD1 agrees at 8 bases. The germline V gene has CDR1 SGHDN and CDR2 FVKESK. The CDR3 extends over 16 amino acids. The ends lost 4 bases at V and 8 bases at J; junction bases unmatched: 15. The CDR3: CASSLQMGQASGGYTF. The CDR3 DNA reads as TGTGCCAGCAGCCTGCAAATGGGACAGGCCTCTGGAGGCTACACCTTC.

This clone was recorded once. The chain joins TRBV7-9 to TRBJ2-1; D gene ambiguous. Between the trimmed V and J ends, which lost 5 bases and 1 base, there was a span of 3 bases. The CDR3 is 12 amino acids. The germline V gene has CDR1 SEHNR and CDR2 FQNEAQ (reference sequence). The CDR3 DNA follows: TGTGCCAGCAGCCCTTCCTACAATGAGCAGTTCTTC. This sequence encodes CASSPSYNEQFF.

The V call is TRBV4-3, the J call TRBJ1-2; unclear D gene. Trimming shortened V by 1 base and J by 7 bases, and 13 bases separated the two germline ends. The germline V gene encodes CDR1 LGHNA and CDR2 YSLEER. The CDR3 totals 14 residues. The chain's CDR3 is CASSQGIDTFGYTF. The CDR3 nucleotides read TGCGCCAGCAGCCAAGGAATTGATACTTTTGGCTACACCTTC.

The genes are TRBV28 and TRBJ2-1; 8 bases are a match to TRBD2. The germline V gene has CDR1 MDHEN and CDR2 SYDVKM. Trimming at V came to 3 bases and at J to 8 bases, leaving 12 bases not matched to a gene. The CDR3 extends over 16 amino acids. This CDR3 is CASSFLRGGSVDEQFF. CDR3 nucleotides: TGTGCCAGCAGTTTCCTTCGGGGGGGCTCTGTCGATGAGCAGTTCTTC.

This chain connects TRBV5-4 to TRBJ2-1; 8 bases match TRBD2. V lost 9 bases and J lost 5; bases outside the gene matches: 7. The CDR3 contains 13 residues. Germline V CDR1 and CDR2: SGHNT, YYREEE (reference sequence). In DNA form, the CDR3 reads TGTGCCACCGGCCGGGGGGGTCACAATGAGCAGTTCTTC. This codes for CATGRGGHNEQFF.

V gene TRBV27 combines with J gene TRBJ2-5; 7 bases are shared with TRBD2. CDR1 is MNHEY, CDR2 SMNVEV, per germline (reference sequence). Trimming removed 5 bases from V and 5 bases from J; junction bases left unmatched: 11. CDR3 size: 15 residues. The CDR3 reads CASSNLGGFLETQYF. CDR3 in DNA: TGTGCCAGCAGTAATTTGGGAGGGTTCTTGGAGACCCAGTACTTC.

This clone was seen a handful of times. The chain links TRBV6-4 to TRBJ1-6, with 7 bases aligning to TRBD1. Germline V gene data show CDR1 as MRHNA and CDR2 as SNTAGT. V shed 5 bases and J 5 bases; nucleotides not matched to a gene: 0. The CDR3 runs to 13 residues. The CDR3 DNA reads as TGTGCCAGCAGTACAGGGGATAATTCACCCCTCCACTTT. It encodes CASSTGDNSPLHF.